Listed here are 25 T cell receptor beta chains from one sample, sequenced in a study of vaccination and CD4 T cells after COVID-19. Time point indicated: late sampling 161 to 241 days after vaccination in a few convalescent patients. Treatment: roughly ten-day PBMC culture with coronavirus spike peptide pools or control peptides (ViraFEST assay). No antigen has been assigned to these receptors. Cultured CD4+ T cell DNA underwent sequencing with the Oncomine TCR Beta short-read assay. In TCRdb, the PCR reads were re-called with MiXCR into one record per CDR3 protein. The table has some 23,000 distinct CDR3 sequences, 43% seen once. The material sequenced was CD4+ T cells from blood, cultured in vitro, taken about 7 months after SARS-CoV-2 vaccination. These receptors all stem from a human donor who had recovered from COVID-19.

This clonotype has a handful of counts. The CDR3 here is CASSYRATSTDTQYF. CDR3 DNA sequence: TGTGCCAGCAGTTACCGGGCTACTAGCACAGATACGCAGTATTTT. This chain uses TRBV6-5 with TRBJ2-3; no definite D call. CDR1 is MNHEY and CDR2 is SVGAGI in the germline V gene. CDR3 length: 15 residues. Trimming cost V 2 bases and J 0 bases, with 9 bases left between them.

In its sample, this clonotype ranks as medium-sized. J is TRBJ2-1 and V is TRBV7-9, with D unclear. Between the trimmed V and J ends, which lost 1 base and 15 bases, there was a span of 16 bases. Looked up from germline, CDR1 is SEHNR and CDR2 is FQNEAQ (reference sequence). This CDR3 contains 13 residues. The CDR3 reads CASSLVDPRWPFF. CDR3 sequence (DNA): TGTGCCAGCAGCTTAGTCGACCCCCGGTGGCCGTTCTTC.

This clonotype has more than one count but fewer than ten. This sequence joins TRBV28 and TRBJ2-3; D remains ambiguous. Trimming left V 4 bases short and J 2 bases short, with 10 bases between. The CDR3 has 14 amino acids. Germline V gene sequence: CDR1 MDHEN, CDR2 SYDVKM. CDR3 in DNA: TGTGCCAGCAGTTGGACGGAGAACACAGATACGCAGTATTTT. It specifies CASSWTENTDTQYF. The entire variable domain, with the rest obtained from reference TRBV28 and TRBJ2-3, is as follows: DVKVTQSSRYLVKRTGEKVFLECVQDMDHENMFWYRQDPGLGLRLIYFSYDVKMKEKGDIPEGYSVSREKKERFSLILESASTNQTSMYLCASSWTENTDTQYFGPGTRLTVL.

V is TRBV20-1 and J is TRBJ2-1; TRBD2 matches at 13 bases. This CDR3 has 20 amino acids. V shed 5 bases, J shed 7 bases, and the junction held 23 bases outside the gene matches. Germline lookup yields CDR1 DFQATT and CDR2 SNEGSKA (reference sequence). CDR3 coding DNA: TGCAGTGCTTCCCGCCAGCTACTAGCGGGAGGGGAGGTGTGGTTGAATGAGCAGTTCTTC. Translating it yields CSASRQLLAGGEVWLNEQFF.

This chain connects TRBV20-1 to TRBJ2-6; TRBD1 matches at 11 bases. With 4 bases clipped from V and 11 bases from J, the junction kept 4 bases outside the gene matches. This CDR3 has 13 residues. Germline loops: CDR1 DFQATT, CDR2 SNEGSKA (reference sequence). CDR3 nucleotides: TGCAGTGCTAAGGGACAGGGGGTCCACGTCCTGACTTTC. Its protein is CSAKGQGVHVLTF.

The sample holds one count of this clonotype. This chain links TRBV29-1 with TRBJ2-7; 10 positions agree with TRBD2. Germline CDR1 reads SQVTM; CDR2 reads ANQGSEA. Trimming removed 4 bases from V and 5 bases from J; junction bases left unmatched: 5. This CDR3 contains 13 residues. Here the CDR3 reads CSVAPSGSDEQYF. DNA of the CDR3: TGCAGCGTTGCCCCTAGCGGGAGTGACGAGCAGTACTTC.

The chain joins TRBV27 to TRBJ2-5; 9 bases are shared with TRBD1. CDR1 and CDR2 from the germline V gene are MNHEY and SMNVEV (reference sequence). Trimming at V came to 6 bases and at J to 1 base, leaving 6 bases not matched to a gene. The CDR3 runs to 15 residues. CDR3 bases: TGTGCCAGCAGCCGAGGACAGGGGTCCCAAGAGACCCAGTACTTC. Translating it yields CASSRGQGSQETQYF.

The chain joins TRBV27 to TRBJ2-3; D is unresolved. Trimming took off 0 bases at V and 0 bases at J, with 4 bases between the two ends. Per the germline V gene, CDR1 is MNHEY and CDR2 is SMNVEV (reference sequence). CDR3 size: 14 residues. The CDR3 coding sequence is TGTGCCAGCAGTTTATCACAAAGCACAGATACGCAGTATTTT. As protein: CASSLSQSTDTQYF.

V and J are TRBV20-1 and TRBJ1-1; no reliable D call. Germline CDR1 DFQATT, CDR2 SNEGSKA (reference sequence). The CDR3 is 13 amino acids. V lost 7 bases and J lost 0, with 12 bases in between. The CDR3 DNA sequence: TGCAGTGGAGCGGGAGGAGTGAACACTGAAGCTTTCTTT. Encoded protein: CSGAGGVNTEAFF.

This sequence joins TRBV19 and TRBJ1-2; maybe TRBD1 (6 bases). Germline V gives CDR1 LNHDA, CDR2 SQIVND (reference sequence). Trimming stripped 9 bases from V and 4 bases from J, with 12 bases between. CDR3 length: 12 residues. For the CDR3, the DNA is TGTGCCAGCTTATCGGACAGCTATGGCTACACCTTC. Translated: CASLSDSYGYTF.

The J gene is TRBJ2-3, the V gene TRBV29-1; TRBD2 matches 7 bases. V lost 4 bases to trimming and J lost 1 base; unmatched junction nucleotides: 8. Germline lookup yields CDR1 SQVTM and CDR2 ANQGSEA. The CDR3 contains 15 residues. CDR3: CSVGSAGEGTDTQYF. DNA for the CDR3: TGCAGCGTTGGAAGCGCGGGAGAAGGCACAGATACGCAGTATTTT.

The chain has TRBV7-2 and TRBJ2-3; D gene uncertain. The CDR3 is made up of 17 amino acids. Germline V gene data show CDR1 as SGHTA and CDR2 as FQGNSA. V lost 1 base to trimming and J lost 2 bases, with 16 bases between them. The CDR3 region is CASSLGVPRGPTDTQYF. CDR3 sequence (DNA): TGTGCCAGCAGCTTAGGGGTTCCGCGCGGACCCACAGATACGCAGTATTTT.

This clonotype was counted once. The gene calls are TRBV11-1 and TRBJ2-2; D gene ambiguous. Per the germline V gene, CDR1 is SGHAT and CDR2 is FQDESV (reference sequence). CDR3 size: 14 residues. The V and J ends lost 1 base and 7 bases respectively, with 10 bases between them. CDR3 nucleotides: TGTGCCAGCAGCTTAGATGAGCAGCTCGGGGAGCTGTTTTTT. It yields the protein CASSLDEQLGELFF.

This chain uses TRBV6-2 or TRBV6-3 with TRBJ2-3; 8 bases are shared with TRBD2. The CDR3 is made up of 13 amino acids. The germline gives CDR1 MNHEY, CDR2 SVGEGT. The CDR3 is CAISERELDTQYF. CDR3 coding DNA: TGTGCAATCAGCGAGCGGGAGTTGGATACGCAGTATTTT.

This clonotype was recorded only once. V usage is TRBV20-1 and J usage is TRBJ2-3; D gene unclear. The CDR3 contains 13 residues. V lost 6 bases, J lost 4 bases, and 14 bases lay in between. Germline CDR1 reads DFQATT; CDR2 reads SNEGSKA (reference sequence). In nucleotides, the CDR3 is TGCAGTGCAGACCATAGGAGTTCAGATACGCAGTATTTT. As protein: CSADHRSSDTQYF.

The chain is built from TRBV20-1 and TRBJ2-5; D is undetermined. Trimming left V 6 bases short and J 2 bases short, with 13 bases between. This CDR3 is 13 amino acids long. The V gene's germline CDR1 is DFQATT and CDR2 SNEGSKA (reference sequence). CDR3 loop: CSAEAAGQETQYF. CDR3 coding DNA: TGCAGTGCAGAGGCGGCCGGGCAAGAGACCCAGTACTTC.

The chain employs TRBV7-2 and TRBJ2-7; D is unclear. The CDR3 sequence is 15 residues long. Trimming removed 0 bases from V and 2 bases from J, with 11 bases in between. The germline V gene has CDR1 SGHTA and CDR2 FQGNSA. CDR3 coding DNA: TGTGCCAGCAGCTTAGCTTCCCAGGTGGCCTACGAGCAGTACTTC. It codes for CASSLASQVAYEQYF. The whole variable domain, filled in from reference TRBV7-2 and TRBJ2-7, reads GAGVSQSPSNKVTEKGKDVELRCDPISGHTALYWYRQSLGQGLEFLIYFQGNSAPDKSGLPSDRFSAERTGGSVSTLTIQRTQQEDSAVYLCASSLASQVAYEQYFGPGTRLTVT.

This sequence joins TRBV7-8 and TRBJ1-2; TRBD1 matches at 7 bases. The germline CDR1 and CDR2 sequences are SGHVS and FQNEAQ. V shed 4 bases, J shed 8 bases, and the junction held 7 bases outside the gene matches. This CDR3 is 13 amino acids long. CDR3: CASSSRTGWGYTF. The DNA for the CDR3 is TGTGCCAGCAGCTCAAGGACAGGATGGGGCTACACCTTC.

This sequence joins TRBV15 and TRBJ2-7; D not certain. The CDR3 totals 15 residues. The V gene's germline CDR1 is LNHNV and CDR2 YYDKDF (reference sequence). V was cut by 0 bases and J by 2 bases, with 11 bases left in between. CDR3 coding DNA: TGTGCCACCAGCAGAGATCCCCAGGTTGCCTACGAGCAGTACTTC. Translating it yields CATSRDPQVAYEQYF.

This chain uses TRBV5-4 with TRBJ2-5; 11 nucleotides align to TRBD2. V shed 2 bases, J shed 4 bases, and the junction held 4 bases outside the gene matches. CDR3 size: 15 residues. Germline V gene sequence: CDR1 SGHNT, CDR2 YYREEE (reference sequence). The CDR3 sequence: CASSLLAGEGETQYF. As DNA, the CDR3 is TGTGCCAGCAGCTTACTAGCGGGAGAGGGAGAGACCCAGTACTTC. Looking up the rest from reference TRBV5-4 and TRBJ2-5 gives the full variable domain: ETGVTQSPTHLIKTRGQQVTLRCSSQSGHNTVSWYQQALGQGPQFIFQYYREEENGRGNFPPRFSGLQFPNYSSELNVNALELDDSALYLCASSLLAGEGETQYFGPGTRLLVL.

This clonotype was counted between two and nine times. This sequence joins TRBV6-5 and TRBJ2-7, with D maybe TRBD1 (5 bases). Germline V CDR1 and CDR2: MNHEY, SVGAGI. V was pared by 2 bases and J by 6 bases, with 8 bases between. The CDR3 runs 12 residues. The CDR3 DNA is TGTGCCAGCAGTTACGGGGCAGGCGAGCAGTACTTC. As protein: CASSYGAGEQYF.

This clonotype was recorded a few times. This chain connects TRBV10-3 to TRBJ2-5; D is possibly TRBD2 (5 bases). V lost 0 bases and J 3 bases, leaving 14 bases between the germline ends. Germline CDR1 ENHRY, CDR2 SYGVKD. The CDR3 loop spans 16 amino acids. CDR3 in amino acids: CAISESTPSGEETQYF. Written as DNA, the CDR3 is TGTGCCATCAGTGAGTCGACTCCCAGCGGAGAAGAGACCCAGTACTTC.

The CDR3 region is CSASALPGQGHTEAFF. The CDR3 DNA sequence: TGCAGTGCTAGCGCTTTACCGGGACAGGGGCACACTGAAGCTTTCTTT. This sequence joins TRBV20-1 and TRBJ1-1; TRBD1 matches 10 bases. Looked up from germline, CDR1 is DFQATT and CDR2 is SNEGSKA (reference sequence). This CDR3 spans 16 amino acids. V gave up 3 bases and J gave up 3 bases; unmatched junction bases: 10.

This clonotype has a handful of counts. Here the CDR3 DNA reads TGCGCCAGCAGTGATCGGGGTAGCTATGGCTACACCTTC. Translated: CASSDRGSYGYTF. The chain is built from TRBV10-1 and TRBJ1-2, with D uncertain. This CDR3 has 13 residues. Deletions cut 3 bases from V and 4 bases from J, with 9 bases between. Looked up from germline, CDR1 is WNHNN and CDR2 is SYGVQD (reference sequence).

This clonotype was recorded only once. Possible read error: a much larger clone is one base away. The CDR3 loop is CSARWGSSGELSF. The CDR3 DNA reads as TGCAGTGCTCGATGGGGTAGCAGCGGGGAGCTGTCTTTT. The chain recombines TRBV20-1 with TRBJ2-2; 7 positions agree with TRBD2. CDR3 size: 13 residues. Germline CDR1 and CDR2: DFQATT and SNEGSKA (reference sequence).